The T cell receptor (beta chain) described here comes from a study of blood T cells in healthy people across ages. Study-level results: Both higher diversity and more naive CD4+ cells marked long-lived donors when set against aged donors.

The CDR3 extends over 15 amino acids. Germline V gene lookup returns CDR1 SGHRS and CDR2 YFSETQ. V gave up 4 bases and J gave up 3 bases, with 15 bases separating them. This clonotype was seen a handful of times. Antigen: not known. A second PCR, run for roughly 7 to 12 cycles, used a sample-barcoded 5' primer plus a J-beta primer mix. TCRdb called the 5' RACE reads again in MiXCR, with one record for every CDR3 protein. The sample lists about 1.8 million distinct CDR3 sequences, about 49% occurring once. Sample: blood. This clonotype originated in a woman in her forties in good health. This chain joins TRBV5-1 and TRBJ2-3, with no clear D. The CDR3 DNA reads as TGCGCCAGCAGCCCTGCCGGCCCCCGGACAGATACGCAGTATTTT. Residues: CASSPAGPRTDTQYF.